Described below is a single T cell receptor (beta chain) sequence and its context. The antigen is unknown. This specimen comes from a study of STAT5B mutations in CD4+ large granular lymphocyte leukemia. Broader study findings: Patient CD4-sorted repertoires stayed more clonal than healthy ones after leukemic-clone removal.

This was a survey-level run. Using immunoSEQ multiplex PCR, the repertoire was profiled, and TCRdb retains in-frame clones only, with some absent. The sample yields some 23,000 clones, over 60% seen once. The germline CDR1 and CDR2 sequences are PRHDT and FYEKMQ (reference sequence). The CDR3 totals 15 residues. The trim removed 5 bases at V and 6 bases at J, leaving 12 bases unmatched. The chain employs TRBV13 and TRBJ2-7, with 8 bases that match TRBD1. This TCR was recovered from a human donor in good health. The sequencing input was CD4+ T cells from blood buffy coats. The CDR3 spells CASSAVPGQGTEQYF. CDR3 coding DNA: TGTGCCAGCAGCGCCGTACCAGGACAGGGAACCGAGCAGTACTTC.